The rows below give T cell receptor beta chains drawn from one sample of a study of vaccination and CD4 T cells after COVID-19. TCRdb redid the calling of the PCR reads with MiXCR, one entry per CDR3 protein. Of 17,000 or so distinct CDR3 sequences listed, under 25% are singletons. Antigens for these TCRs are unknown. Source material: cultured CD4+ T cells from blood. The origin of the receptors is a human donor with COVID-19. Each CDR3 is given without its conserved first and last residue. Size values are once, few and many counts, or a class for expanded clones, and some rows have none.

TRBJ2-7,TRBV7-9,-,ASSLVFGNNEQY
TRBJ1-5,TRBV12-3/TRBV12-4,-,ASRTGQSHQPQH
TRBJ2-5,TRBV24-1,few,ATSDSRSGVETQY
TRBJ1-6,TRBV20-1,few,SARRARVSPLH
TRBJ2-7,TRBV19,-,ASSREATYEQY
TRBJ2-3,TRBV20-1,-,SAKGGTDTQY
TRBJ1-5,TRBV5-1,few,ASSRTGADQPQH
TRBJ1-5,TRBV6-1,-,ASRPGVGGQPQH
TRBJ2-7,TRBV11-3,few,ASSLVRVSDEQY
TRBJ1-2,TRBV12-3/TRBV12-4,few,ASSPGQERHYGYT
TRBJ1-2,TRBV5-1,few,ASSLASQGLYGYT
TRBJ1-3,TRBV19,few,ASSTQGGVSGNTIY
TRBJ2-7,TRBV5-1,-,ASSLAQKPYEQY
TRBJ2-3,TRBV12-3/TRBV12-4,-,ASSLSGESTDTQY
TRBJ2-3,TRBV7-3,-,ASSQDGQGWDTQY
TRBJ2-7,TRBV19,few,ASSTGTSHYEQY
TRBJ2-5,TRBV6-1,-,ASTASRGWETQY
TRBJ1-2,TRBV28,-,ASGEIRETNYGYT
TRBJ1-6,TRBV7-9,-,ASSLVRTTGNSPLH
TRBJ1-2,TRBV10-2,-,ASTNQTSMYLCASRSTGGLGYT
TRBJ1-1,TRBV9,few,ASSLQDRGGTEAF
TRBJ1-5,TRBV7-9,few,ASSLVGGRGNQPQH
TRBJ1-2,TRBV11-2,-,ASSSTRTEGGAGYT
TRBJ2-7,TRBV11-3,-,ASSPRTALGQY
TRBJ2-2,TRBV12-3/TRBV12-4,-,ASSFGLADNTGELF
TRBJ2-7,TRBV28,-,AVLHRGSSYEQY
TRBJ2-3,TRBV11-2,few,ASSLTGFGNTDTQY
TRBJ1-6,TRBV12-3/TRBV12-4,few,ASSASTGRNSPLH
TRBJ1-2,TRBV6-5,-,ASSYEKQGLYGYT
TRBJ2-2,TRBV10-1,-,ASSELVTGELF
TRBJ1-1,TRBV20-1,-,SARDPGGVAEAF
TRBJ2-7,TRBV7-9,-,ASSLVVGSSYEQY
TRBJ1-2,TRBV5-1,-,ASSMTPTNYGYT
TRBJ2-7,TRBV19,few,ASSMLAGLHEQY
TRBJ1-6,TRBV30,-,AWKQGTLNSPLH
TRBJ2-4,TRBV4-3,-,TSSQGPIGAKNIQY
TRBJ2-6,TRBV7-2,-,ASSLAGGNSGANVLT
TRBJ2-2,TRBV6-1,few,ASSEGQNAGELF
TRBJ2-2,TRBV11-2,few,ASSLGLRENTGELF
TRBJ1-2,TRBV7-2,-,ASSLFGGGQGSDIYT
TRBJ2-5,TRBV5-1,few,ASSSRLAGAQETQY
TRBJ2-7,TRBV5-6,-,ASSVRQGYGNEQY
TRBJ2-7,TRBV20-1,-,SARDLRFNPYEQY
TRBJ1-5,TRBV28,few,ASNAGGRLYQPQH
TRBJ2-6,TRBV30,few,AWRRGRMGSGANVLT
TRBJ1-5,TRBV7-9,few,ASSTTQGANQPQH
TRBJ2-3,TRBV20-1,-,RAPVDSTDTQY
TRBJ2-3,TRBV4-2,-,ASSQETSGGLGGTQY